One TCR beta chain is described in this entry. The record originates from a study of early stage breast cancer tumors. TCRdb's table, derived via immunoSEQ multiplex PCR, lists solely in-frame clones and lacks some. The repertoire consists of 23,000 or so clones, with less than 75% occurring once and the leading ten covering 7.5% to 10%. Sequencing was performed on breast tumor tissue. The TCR originated in a person between 60 and 69 years old with breast cancer.

The CDR3 bases are TGCGCCAGCAGCCAAGGCGGGGTGAGGCCAGATACGCAGTATTTT. This encodes CASSQGGVRPDTQYF. V gene TRBV4-3 combines with J gene TRBJ2-3; weak D call: TRBD2 (6 bases). The V gene lost 1 base and the J gene lost 4 bases, with 12 bases spanning the gap. This CDR3 spans 15 amino acids. The V gene's germline CDR1 is LGHNA and CDR2 YSLEER.